This passage covers 29 T cell receptor beta chains from one sample sequenced in a study of shared clonotypes between healthy human individuals. Sequencing was performed with immunoSEQ multiplex PCR; in TCRdb, only in-frame clones are kept and a portion is missing. Among some 800,000 clones listed, about 91% were seen once. It was CD45RO-negative cells, positively selected for CCR7, that made up naive CD8 cells, with terminally differentiated effector memory CD45RA+ cells excluded. Sequenced input: naive CD8+ T cells sorted from blood. These TCRs come from a young man in good health.

The V gene is TRBV7-3, the J gene TRBJ2-1; TRBD2 aligns across 10 bases. The V segment lost 5 bases and the J segment 2 bases; nucleotides outside the gene matches: 6. The germline CDR1 and CDR2 sequences are SGHTA and FQGTGA. The CDR3 covers 16 residues. This CDR3 is CASSPMSGRAYNEQFF. The CDR3 DNA sequence: TGTGCCAGCAGCCCAATGAGCGGGAGGGCCTACAATGAGCAGTTCTTC.

This clone was picked up one time. This chain connects TRBV11-3 to TRBJ2-1; TRBD2 is a possible D gene (5 bases). Deletions cut 0 bases from V and 13 bases from J, with 16 bases between. CDR1 is SGHNT and CDR2 is YENEEA in the germline V gene. This CDR3 comprises 14 residues. CDR3 DNA: TGTGCCAGCAGCTTAGATAGGCTAGCTGGTGTCCAGTTCTTC. Protein product: CASSLDRLAGVQFF.

The rearrangement links TRBV7-9 to TRBJ2-1; TRBD2 agrees at 11 bases. V dropped 4 bases and J dropped 8; count of bases not matched to a gene: 7. From germline, CDR1 is SEHNR and CDR2 FQNEAQ (reference sequence). This CDR3 spans 15 amino acids. Here the CDR3 reads CASSSLLAGAHEQFF. In nucleotides, the CDR3 is TGTGCCAGCAGCTCTCTACTAGCGGGAGCGCATGAGCAGTTCTTC.

The chain couples TRBV14 to TRBJ1-2; D is uncertain. Trimming cost V 0 bases and J 4 bases, with 9 bases left between them. In germline, CDR1 is SGHDN, CDR2 FVKESK. The CDR3 contains 14 residues. CDR3 protein: CASSQDFGPYGYTF. CDR3 coding DNA: TGTGCCAGCAGCCAAGATTTCGGGCCCTATGGCTACACCTTC.

A remark on this clone: Other DNA sequences of this sample code for an identical CDR3. The chain links TRBV9 to TRBJ2-2; D remains ambiguous. Germline lookup yields CDR1 SGDLS and CDR2 YYNGEE. V was cut by 6 bases and J by 1 base, with 7 bases left in between. There are 13 residues in the CDR3. Here the CDR3 reads CASTELNTGELFF. The CDR3, as DNA: TGTGCCAGCACGGAGTTGAACACCGGGGAGCTGTTTTTT.

The chain is built from TRBV30 and TRBJ1-5; 7 bases fit TRBD1. V was pared by 1 base and J by 1 base, with 4 bases of the junction left unmatched. Looked up from germline, CDR1 is GTSNPN and CDR2 is SVGIG (reference sequence). The CDR3 runs to 15 residues. The CDR3 here is CAWSDRGGSNQPQHF. CDR3 DNA sequence: TGTGCCTGGAGTGACAGGGGTGGGAGCAATCAGCCCCAGCATTTT.

The rearrangement links TRBV5-5 to TRBJ2-7, with 10 bases that match TRBD2. This CDR3 comprises 18 residues. Per the germline V gene, CDR1 is SGHKS and CDR2 is YYEKEE (reference sequence). V shed 4 bases and J 1 base; nucleotides not matched to a gene: 14. The CDR3 is CASSRAGTSDPASYEQYF. CDR3 DNA sequence: TGTGCCAGCAGCCGCGCCGGGACTAGCGACCCGGCTTCCTACGAGCAGTACTTC.

This chain links TRBV12-5 with TRBJ2-3, with D possibly matching TRBD2 (5 bases). Looked up from germline, CDR1 is LGHNT and CDR2 is FRNRAP. Trimming removed 6 bases at V and 5 bases at J, with 24 bases between. CDR3 length: 17 amino acids. For the CDR3, the DNA is TGTGCTAGTGGGCCTCCCCCGATCGTGCGGGCGCAAGATACGCAGTATTTT. Amino acid sequence: CASGPPPIVRAQDTQYF.

The chain has TRBV15 and TRBJ2-7; 8 bases are shared with TRBD1. Germline V gene data show CDR1 as LNHNV and CDR2 as YYDKDF (reference sequence). After removal of 5 bases from V and 2 bases from J, the junction contained 11 bases not matched to a gene. This CDR3 is built from 16 residues. This chain's CDR3 is CATSRSWDRRTYEQYF. CDR3 sequence (DNA): TGTGCCACCAGCCGCTCTTGGGACAGGAGAACCTACGAGCAGTACTTC.

This clone was picked up a small number of times. The V call is TRBV7-9, the J call TRBJ2-7; a possible D gene is TRBD1 (6 bases). With 5 bases removed from V and 7 bases from J, the gap between germline ends came to 12 bases. Germline V CDR1 and CDR2: SEHNR, FQNEAQ (reference sequence). CDR3 size: 12 residues. For the CDR3, the DNA is TGTGCCAGCAGCGCCCAGGGGCAGGAGCAGTACTTC. Its translation: CASSAQGQEQYF.

This clone was picked up one time. The V gene is TRBV2, the J gene TRBJ1-1; 7 nucleotides line up with TRBD1. Trimming cost V 6 bases and J 1 base; bases outside gene matches: 5. The germline gives CDR1 SNHLY, CDR2 FYNNEI. The CDR3 sequence is 14 residues long. The CDR3 sequence is CASSETGPNTEAFF. The CDR3, as DNA: TGTGCCAGCAGCGAGACAGGGCCGAACACTGAAGCTTTCTTT.

The CDR3: CASSLEGQGAWEQYF. The CDR3 coding sequence is TGCGCCAGCAGCTTGGAGGGACAGGGGGCTTGGGAGCAGTACTTC. This rearrangement joins TRBV5-1 to TRBJ2-7, with TRBD1 matching over 12 bases. The germline V gene has CDR1 SGHRS and CDR2 YFSETQ. V was pared by 0 bases and J by 7 bases, with 5 bases of the junction left unmatched. The CDR3 runs 15 residues.

This chain connects TRBV7-9 to TRBJ2-7; 8 bases match TRBD1. The V segment lost 4 bases and the J segment 3 bases; nucleotides outside the gene matches: 5. This CDR3 contains 14 residues. Germline V CDR1 and CDR2: SEHNR, FQNEAQ (reference sequence). The CDR3 spells CASSSQGVSYEQYF. CDR3 nucleotides: TGTGCCAGCAGCTCACAGGGGGTCAGCTACGAGCAGTACTTC.

The chain employs TRBV29-1 and TRBJ2-3; TRBD2 matches at 8 bases. The CDR3 extends over 15 amino acids. From germline, CDR1 is SQVTM and CDR2 ANQGSEA. V shed 0 bases, J shed 3 bases, and the junction held 5 bases outside the gene matches. This chain's CDR3 is CSVEDRAGETDTQYF. The DNA of the CDR3 is TGCAGCGTTGAAGATCGAGCGGGAGAAACAGATACGCAGTATTTT.

The chain couples TRBV9 to TRBJ2-3; D is undetermined. V was trimmed by 4 bases and J by 3 bases, leaving 12 bases between them. Germline CDR1 reads SGDLS; CDR2 reads YYNGEE. The CDR3 consists of 14 residues. This chain's CDR3 is CASSPWGRTDTQYF. In DNA form, the CDR3 reads TGTGCCAGCAGCCCGTGGGGTAGAACAGATACGCAGTATTTT. Using reference TRBV9 and TRBJ2-3 for the parts outside the CDR3, the full variable domain is DSGVTQTPKHLITATGQRVTLRCSPRSGDLSVYWYQQSLDQGLQFLIQYYNGEERAKGNILERFSAQQFPDLHSELNLSSLELGDSALYFCASSPWGRTDTQYFGPGTRLTVL.

The gene calls are TRBV15 and TRBJ2-5, with D unclear. The CDR3 contains 15 residues. CDR1 is LNHNV and CDR2 is YYDKDF in the germline V gene (reference sequence). V lost 5 bases and J lost 2, with 15 bases in between. Here the CDR3 reads CATSGMFDTQETQYF. In DNA form, the CDR3 reads TGTGCCACCAGCGGGATGTTCGACACACAAGAGACCCAGTACTTC.

The chain employs TRBV5-6 and TRBJ2-2, with D perhaps matching TRBD2 (6 bases). From germline, CDR1 is SGHDT and CDR2 YYEEEE. Trimming pared 0 bases from V and 0 bases from J, leaving 6 bases between. This CDR3 is built from 15 residues. The chain's CDR3 is CASSLGLANTGELFF. In nucleotides, the CDR3 is TGTGCCAGCAGCTTGGGACTAGCGAACACCGGGGAGCTGTTTTTT.

The CDR3 nucleotides read TGTGCCAGCAGCTCCCGCGGGCCTGGTGTCGTGGGCGGTGAGCAGTTCTTC. The encoded protein is CASSSRGPGVVGGEQFF. The genes are TRBV7-9 and TRBJ2-1; D might be TRBD2 (5 bases). Trimming removed 4 bases at V and 9 bases at J, with 25 bases between. Germline CDR1 and CDR2: SEHNR and FQNEAQ (reference sequence). The CDR3 contains 17 residues.

Only a few counts were recorded for this clone. This chain links TRBV9 with TRBJ1-2, with D maybe TRBD1 (5 bases). The CDR3 spans 13 residues. Germline values: CDR1 SGDLS, CDR2 YYNGEE. Trimming took 5 bases from V and 6 from J, leaving 14 bases between them. The CDR3, as DNA: TGTGCCAGCAGGGACGGGACCCGGGATGGCTACACCTTC. It encodes CASRDGTRDGYTF.

The chain is built from TRBV11-2 and TRBJ2-5; possible D gene TRBD2, 6 bases. The length of the CDR3 is 14 residues. Trimming pared 3 bases from V and 4 bases from J, leaving 12 bases between. Germline CDR1 reads SGHAT; CDR2 reads FQNNGV. The CDR3 DNA reads as TGTGCCAGCAGCTTTGGGGGAGCGGGAGAGACCCAGTACTTC. Translating it yields CASSFGGAGETQYF.

The CDR3 bases are TGTGCCAGCAGCTGGGACAGGGGGTACACTGAAGCTTTCTTT. Protein sequence: CASSWDRGYTEAFF. The gene calls are TRBV27 and TRBJ1-1, with 11 bases aligning to TRBD1. The CDR3 is 14 residues long. Per the germline V gene, CDR1 is MNHEY and CDR2 is SMNVEV (reference sequence). V lost 6 bases and J lost 3; bases outside the gene matches: 3.

This sequence joins TRBV18 and TRBJ2-7; TRBD2 matches at 9 bases. The CDR3 is made up of 16 amino acids. Germline values: CDR1 KGHSH, CDR2 LQKENI. The V and J ends lost 6 bases and 3 bases, in that order; junction bases with no gene match: 12. CDR3 amino acids: CASSLQEASGNYEQYF. DNA for the CDR3: TGTGCCAGCTCCCTCCAGGAGGCTAGCGGGAACTACGAGCAGTACTTC.

This rearrangement joins TRBV11-3 to TRBJ1-5; D may be TRBD1 (5 bases). The V end lost 5 bases, the J end lost 1 base, and 12 bases lay between the germline ends. This CDR3 comprises 15 residues. Germline V gives CDR1 SGHNT, CDR2 YENEEA. The CDR3: CASSLKPGSNQPQHF. The CDR3 DNA follows: TGTGCCAGCAGCCTGAAACCAGGGAGCAATCAGCCCCAGCATTTT.

The genes are TRBV4-1 and TRBJ1-1, with 10 bases matching TRBD1. This CDR3 is 17 amino acids long. Germline lookup yields CDR1 MGHRA and CDR2 YSYEKL. J was trimmed by 0 bases and V by 0 bases; bases with no gene match: 4. As DNA, the CDR3 is TGCGCCAGCAGCCAAGAAGGGACAGGGGATATGAACACTGAAGCTTTCTTT. This translates into CASSQEGTGDMNTEAFF.

This clone was seen a single time. The rearrangement uses TRBV11-2 and TRBJ2-1; D possibly corresponds to TRBD1 (6 bases). Trimming stripped 5 bases from V and 15 bases from J, with 14 bases between. This CDR3 comprises 11 residues. Germline CDR1 reads SGHAT; CDR2 reads FQNNGV. The CDR3 reads CASSLGGGLFF. The DNA for the CDR3 is TGTGCCAGCAGCCTAGGGGGTGGGTTGTTCTTC.

The CDR3 DNA reads TGTGCCAGCAGCGCACCCCCGGGAGGGCCGGGAAATGAGCAGTTCTTC. It yields the protein CASSAPPGGPGNEQFF. The chain is built from TRBV9 and TRBJ2-1; 8 bases line up with TRBD2. The CDR3 spans 16 residues. CDR1 and CDR2 from the germline V gene are SGDLS and YYNGEE. V gave up 3 bases and J gave up 7 bases; unmatched junction bases: 12.

The chain links TRBV5-1 to TRBJ2-7, with D possibly TRBD1 on 5 matching bases. CDR3 length equals 15 residues. Germline loops: CDR1 SGHRS, CDR2 YFSETQ. The V end was cut by 0 bases, the J end by 0 bases, with 10 bases between. CDR3 sequence reads: CASSLADRISYEQYF. As DNA, the CDR3 is TGCGCCAGCAGCTTGGCCGACAGAATCTCCTACGAGCAGTACTTC. Filled out from reference TRBV5-1 and TRBJ2-7, the complete variable domain reads KAGVTQTPRYLIKTRGQQVTLSCSPISGHRSVSWYQQTPGQGLQFLFEYFSETQRNKGNFPGRFSGRQFSNSRSEMNVSTLELGDSALYLCASSLADRISYEQYFGPGTRLTVT.

This clone was detected only once. The chain joins TRBV7-8 to TRBJ2-3; no clear D. The germline V gene encodes CDR1 SGHVS and CDR2 FQNEAQ. Between the trimmed V and J ends, which lost 2 bases and 4 bases, there was a span of 7 bases. The CDR3 runs to 13 residues. CDR3 sequence (DNA): TGTGCCAGCAGCTTATCTCTGTCAGATACGCAGTATTTT. Protein sequence: CASSLSLSDTQYF.

V is TRBV4-1 and J is TRBJ2-3; D might be TRBD2 (7 bases). CDR3 length: 15 residues. Germline V gene data show CDR1 as MGHRA and CDR2 as YSYEKL. Trimming left V 4 bases short and J 7 bases short, with 18 bases between. The CDR3 DNA reads as TGCGCCAGCAGCCGGGGGGCTAGCGGAGACCATACGCAGTATTTT. Amino acid sequence: CASSRGASGDHTQYF.